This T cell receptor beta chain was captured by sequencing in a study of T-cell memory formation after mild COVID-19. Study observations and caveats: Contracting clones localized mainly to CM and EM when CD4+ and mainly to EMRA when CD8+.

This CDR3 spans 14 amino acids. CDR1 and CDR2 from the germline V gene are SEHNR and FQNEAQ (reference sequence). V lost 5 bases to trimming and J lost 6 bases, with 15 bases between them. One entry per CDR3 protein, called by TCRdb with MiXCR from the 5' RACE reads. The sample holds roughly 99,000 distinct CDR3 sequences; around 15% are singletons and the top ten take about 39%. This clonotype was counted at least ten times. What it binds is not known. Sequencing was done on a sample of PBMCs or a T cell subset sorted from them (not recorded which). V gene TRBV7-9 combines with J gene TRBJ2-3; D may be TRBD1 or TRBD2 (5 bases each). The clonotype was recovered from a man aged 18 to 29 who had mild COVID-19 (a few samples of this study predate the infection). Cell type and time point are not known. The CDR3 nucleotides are TGTGCCAGCAGCCCCCGGGACCTCCACGATACGCAGTATTTT. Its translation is CASSPRDLHDTQYF. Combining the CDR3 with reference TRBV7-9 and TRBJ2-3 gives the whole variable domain DTGVSQNPRHKITKRGQNVTFRCDPISEHNRLYWYRQTLGQGPEFLTYFQNEAQLEKSRLLSDRFSAERPKGSFSTLEIQRTEQGDSAMYLCASSPRDLHDTQYFGPGTRLTVL.